A selection of T cell receptor beta chains follows, all from one sample in a study of OX40 agonist ivuxolimab in advanced cancers. Clones were read by immunoSEQ multiplex PCR, and TCRdb kept only the in-frame ones, dropping some. The data show 70,000 to 90,000 clones, with about 91% seen just once and approximately 0.4% held by the top ten. Sequences were derived from CD4+ or CD8+ T cells sorted from blood, sampled in a trial of the OX40 agonist ivuxolimab. These receptors originate from an adult with an advanced solid tumor such as melanoma, head and neck, liver or kidney cancer. Each CDR3 is given with its conserved first and last residue. The order of the fields is J gene, V gene, CDR3 protein.

>TRBJ2-7|TRBV29-1
CSVELETSGRNEQYF
>TRBJ2-1|TRBV7-9
CASTLAGVYEQFF
>TRBJ1-5|TRBV7-2
CASSLGVGNQPQHF
>TRBJ2-1|TRBV18
CASSPSSGPYNEQFF
>TRBJ1-1|TRBV7-2
CASSLGAGGNTEAFF
>TRBJ2-2|TRBV5-6
CASSLDGLAGATGTGELFF
>TRBJ2-1|TRBV21-1
CASSKVVSGSLGSYNEQFF
>TRBJ1-3|TRBV5-1
CASSLFLGNTIYF
>TRBJ2-5|TRBV18
CASSFRDTGSVQYF
>TRBJ1-5|TRBV9
CASSGQYSNQPQHF
>TRBJ1-3|TRBV9
CASSVGRISGNTIYF
>TRBJ2-1|TRBV7-9
CASSPANYNEQFF
>TRBJ2-7|TRBV7-9
CASSFAGTYEQYF
>TRBJ1-2|TRBV5-1
CASSLDRNYGYTF
>TRBJ2-5|TRBV10-3
CAISARLAGQETQYF
>TRBJ2-2|TRBV11-3
CASSLQGPDTGELFF
>TRBJ1-1|TRBV10-1
CASSAQVEDTEAFF
>TRBJ1-1|TRBV18
CASSPGQGADRVAFF
>TRBJ1-5|TRBV9
CASSVGGGNQPQHF
>TRBJ2-3|TRBV11-2
CASSLGQKTDTQYF
>TRBJ2-1|TRBV6-5
CASSLTLSFEQFF
>TRBJ1-5|TRBV7-8
CASSPGQGPNQPQHF
>TRBJ2-7|TRBV12-5
CASGKGASGTVEQYF
>TRBJ2-1|TRBV5-4
CASSSGQGSSYNEQFF
>TRBJ2-4|TRBV27
CASSLSRTSSSKNIQYF
>TRBJ2-2|TRBV11-2
CASSPTPGLRTGELFF
>TRBJ1-5|TRBV19
CASSMSGIGNQPQHF
>TRBJ2-3|TRBV7-6
CASSLVGGNADTQYF
>TRBJ1-5|TRBV14
CASSQDTGQGISNQPQHF
>TRBJ1-2|TRBV7-2
CASSLEGATVYGYTF
>TRBJ1-2|TRBV11-2
CASSLAEAAYGYTF
>TRBJ1-5|TRBV10-1
CASPMSGPNNQPQHF
>TRBJ2-3|TRBV7-9
CASSLNPDTQYF
>TRBJ2-7|TRBV9
CASSITGGDEQYF
>TRBJ2-5|TRBV7-9
CASSFGQPETQYF
>TRBJ1-4|TRBV7-8
CASSRQATNEKLFF
>TRBJ2-2|TRBV2
CASSPGLAGTGELFF
>TRBJ2-2|TRBV7-6
CASSQGASGHRTGELFF
>TRBJ2-7|TRBV19
CASSGNSYEQYF
>TRBJ2-7|TRBV6-5
CASSLATGAYEQYF
>TRBJ2-5|TRBV20-1
CSARETETQYF
>TRBJ1-2|TRBV2
CASGAGVGYTF
>TRBJ1-2|TRBV6-1
CASSEARYREYGYTF
>TRBJ2-3|TRBV6-5
CASSLLSPRLGDTQYF
>TRBJ2-1|TRBV19
CASSETGSLEQFF
>TRBJ2-2|TRBV27
CASRKRLASATGELFF
>TRBJ2-5|TRBV7-6
CASSLVLAAQETQYF
>TRBJ2-7|TRBV6-5
CASSYSGQPVYEQYF
>TRBJ1-5|TRBV7-2
CASSLFGSNQPQHF
>TRBJ1-6|TRBV27
CASSLNGSPLHF
>TRBJ1-6|TRBV27
CASSLRSQGNSPLHF
>TRBJ1-5|TRBV4-2
CASSGRPQGQVGNQPQHF
>TRBJ2-7|TRBV6-5
CASRRRQDFSYEQYF
>TRBJ2-1|TRBV6-5
CATLRGTGYNEQFF
>TRBJ2-7|TRBV12-5
CASAPSPGAGAREQYF
>TRBJ2-2|TRBV11-2
CASNPGLPGGELFF